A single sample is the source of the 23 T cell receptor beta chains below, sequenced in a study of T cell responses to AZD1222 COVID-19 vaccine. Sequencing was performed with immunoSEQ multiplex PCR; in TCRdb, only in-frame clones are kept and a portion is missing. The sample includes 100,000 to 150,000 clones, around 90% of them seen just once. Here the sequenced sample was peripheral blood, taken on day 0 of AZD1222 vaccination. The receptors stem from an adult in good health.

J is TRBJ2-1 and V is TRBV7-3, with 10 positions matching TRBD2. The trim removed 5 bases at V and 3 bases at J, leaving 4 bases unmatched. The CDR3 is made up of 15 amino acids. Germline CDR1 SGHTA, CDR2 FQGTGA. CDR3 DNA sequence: TGTGCCAGCAGCAAACTAGCGGGATACTACAATGAGCAGTTCTTC. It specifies CASSKLAGYYNEQFF.

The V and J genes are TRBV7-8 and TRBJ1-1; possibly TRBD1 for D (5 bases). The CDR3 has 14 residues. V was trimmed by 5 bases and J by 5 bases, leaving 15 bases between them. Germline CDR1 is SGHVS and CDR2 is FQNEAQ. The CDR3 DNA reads TGTGCCAGCAGCCGCGGGGGTTCGGGTACTGAAGCTTTCTTT. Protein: CASSRGGSGTEAFF. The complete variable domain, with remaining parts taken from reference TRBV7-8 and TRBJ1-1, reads GAGVSQSPRYKVAKRGQDVALRCDPISGHVSLFWYQQALGQGPEFLTYFQNEAQLDKSGLPSDRFFAERPEGSVSTLKIQRTQQEDSAVYLCASSRGGSGTEAFFGQGTRLTVV.

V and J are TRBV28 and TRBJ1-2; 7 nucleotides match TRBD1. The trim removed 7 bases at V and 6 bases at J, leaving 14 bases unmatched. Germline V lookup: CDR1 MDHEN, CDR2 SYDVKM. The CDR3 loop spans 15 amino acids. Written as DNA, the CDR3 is TGTGCCAGCAACCTCCCCCAGGGGGTCAATGATGGCTACACCTTC. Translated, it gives CASNLPQGVNDGYTF.

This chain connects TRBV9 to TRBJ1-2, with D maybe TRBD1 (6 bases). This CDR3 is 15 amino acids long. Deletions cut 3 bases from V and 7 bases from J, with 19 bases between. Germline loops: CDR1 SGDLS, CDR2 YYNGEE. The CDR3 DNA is TGTGCCAGCAGCGACCCCGTCTGGGGGCAAGGTGGCTACACCTTC. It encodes CASSDPVWGQGGYTF.

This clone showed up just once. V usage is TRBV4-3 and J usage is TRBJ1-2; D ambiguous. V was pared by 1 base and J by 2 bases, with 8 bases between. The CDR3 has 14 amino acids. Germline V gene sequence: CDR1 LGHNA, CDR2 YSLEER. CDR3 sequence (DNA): TGCGCCAGCAGCCAAGGGGCTTTAAACTATGGCTACACCTTC. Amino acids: CASSQGALNYGYTF.

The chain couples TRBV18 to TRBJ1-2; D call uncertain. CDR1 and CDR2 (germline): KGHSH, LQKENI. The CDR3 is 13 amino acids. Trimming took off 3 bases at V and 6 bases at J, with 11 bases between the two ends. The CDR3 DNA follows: TGTGCCAGCTCACCCCTGACGGGTGATGGCTACACCTTC. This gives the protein CASSPLTGDGYTF.

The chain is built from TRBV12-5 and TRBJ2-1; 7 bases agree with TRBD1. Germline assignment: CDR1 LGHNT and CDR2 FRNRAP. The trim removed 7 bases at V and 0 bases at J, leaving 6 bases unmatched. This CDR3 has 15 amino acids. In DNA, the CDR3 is TGTGCTAGTGTTCTAAGGGACAGCTCCTACAATGAGCAGTTCTTC. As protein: CASVLRDSSYNEQFF. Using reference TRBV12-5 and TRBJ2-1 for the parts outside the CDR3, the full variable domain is DARVTQTPRHKVTEMGQEVTMRCQPILGHNTVFWYRQTMMQGLELLAYFRNRAPLDDSGMPKDRFSAEMPDATLATLKIQPSEPRDSAVYFCASVLRDSSYNEQFFGPGTRLTVL.

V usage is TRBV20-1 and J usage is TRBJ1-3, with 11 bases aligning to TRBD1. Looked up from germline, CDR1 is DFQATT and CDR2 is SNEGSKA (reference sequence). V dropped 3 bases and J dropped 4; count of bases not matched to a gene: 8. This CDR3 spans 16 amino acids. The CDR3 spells CSASTGQGARGNTIYF. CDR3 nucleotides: TGCAGTGCTAGTACCGGACAGGGGGCGCGCGGAAACACCATATATTTT.

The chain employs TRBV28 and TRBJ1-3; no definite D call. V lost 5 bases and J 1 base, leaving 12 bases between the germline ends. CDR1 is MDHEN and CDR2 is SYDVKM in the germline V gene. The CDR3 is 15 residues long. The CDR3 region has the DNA TGTGCCAGCAGTCCGGGCCAACTTTCTGGAAACACCATATATTTT. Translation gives CASSPGQLSGNTIYF.

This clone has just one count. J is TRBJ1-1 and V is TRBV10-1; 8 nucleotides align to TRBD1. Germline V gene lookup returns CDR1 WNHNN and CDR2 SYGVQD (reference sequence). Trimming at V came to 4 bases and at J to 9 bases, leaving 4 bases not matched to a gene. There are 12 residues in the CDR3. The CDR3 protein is CASSGDRSKAFF. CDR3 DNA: TGCGCCAGCAGTGGGGACAGGTCGAAAGCTTTCTTT.

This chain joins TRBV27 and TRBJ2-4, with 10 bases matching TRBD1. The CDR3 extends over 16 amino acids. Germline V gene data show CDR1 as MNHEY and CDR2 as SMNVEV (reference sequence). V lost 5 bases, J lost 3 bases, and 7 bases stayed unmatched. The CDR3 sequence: CASSPRQGANKNIQYF. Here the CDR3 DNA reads TGTGCCAGCAGTCCCCGACAGGGGGCAAACAAAAACATTCAGTACTTC.

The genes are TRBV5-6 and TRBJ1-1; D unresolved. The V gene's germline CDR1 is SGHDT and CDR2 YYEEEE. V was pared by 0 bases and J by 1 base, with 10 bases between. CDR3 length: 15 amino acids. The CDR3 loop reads CASSLGGIPNTEAFF. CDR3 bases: TGTGCCAGCAGCTTGGGCGGGATTCCGAACACTGAAGCTTTCTTT.

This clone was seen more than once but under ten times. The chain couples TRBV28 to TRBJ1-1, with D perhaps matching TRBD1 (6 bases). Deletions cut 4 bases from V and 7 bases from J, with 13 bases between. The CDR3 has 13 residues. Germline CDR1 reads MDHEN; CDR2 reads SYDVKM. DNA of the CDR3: TGTGCCAGCAGTTACACAGGGTTGGTTGAAGCTTTCTTT. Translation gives CASSYTGLVEAFF.

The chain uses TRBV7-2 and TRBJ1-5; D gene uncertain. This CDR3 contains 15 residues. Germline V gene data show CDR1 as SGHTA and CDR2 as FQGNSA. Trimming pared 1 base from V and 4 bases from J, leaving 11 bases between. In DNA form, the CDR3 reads TGTGCCAGCAGCTTAGTCTCTGGGCTTAATCAGCCCCAGCATTTT. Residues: CASSLVSGLNQPQHF.

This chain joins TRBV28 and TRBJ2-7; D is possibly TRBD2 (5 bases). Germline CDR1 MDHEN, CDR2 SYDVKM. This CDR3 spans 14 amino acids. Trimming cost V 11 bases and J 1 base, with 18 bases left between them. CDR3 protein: CAPWRRRLSYEQYF. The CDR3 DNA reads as TGTGCCCCATGGCGACGGAGGTTGTCCTACGAGCAGTACTTC. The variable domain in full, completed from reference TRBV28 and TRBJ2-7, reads DVKVTQSSRYLVKRTGEKVFLECVQDMDHENMFWYRQDPGLGLRLIYFSYDVKMKEKGDIPEGYSVSREKKERFSLILESASTNQTSMYLCAPWRRRLSYEQYFGPGTRLTVT.

The CDR3: CASSPSLEGNEKLFF. The CDR3 coding sequence is TGTGCCAGCAGTCCCTCCCTCGAGGGGAATGAAAAACTGTTTTTT. The V and J genes are TRBV6-5 and TRBJ1-4; possibly TRBD1 for D (5 bases). V shed 5 bases and J shed 5 bases, with 15 bases lying between them. The CDR3 runs to 15 residues. Germline CDR1 and CDR2: MNHEY and SVGAGI.

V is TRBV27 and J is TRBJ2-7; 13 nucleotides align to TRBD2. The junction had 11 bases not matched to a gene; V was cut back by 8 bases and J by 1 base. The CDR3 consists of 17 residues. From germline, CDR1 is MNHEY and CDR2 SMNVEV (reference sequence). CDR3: CASGLRTSGSLSYEQYF. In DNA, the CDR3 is TGTGCCAGCGGCCTCCGGACTAGCGGGAGTTTGTCCTACGAGCAGTACTTC.

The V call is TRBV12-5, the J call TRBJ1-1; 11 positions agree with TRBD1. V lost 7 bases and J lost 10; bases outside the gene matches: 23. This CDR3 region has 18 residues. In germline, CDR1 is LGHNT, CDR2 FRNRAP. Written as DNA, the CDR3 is TGTGCTAGTGTCAAAGACACCAACCGGGGGGACAGGGGGGTGTCAGCTTTCTTT. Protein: CASVKDTNRGDRGVSAFF.

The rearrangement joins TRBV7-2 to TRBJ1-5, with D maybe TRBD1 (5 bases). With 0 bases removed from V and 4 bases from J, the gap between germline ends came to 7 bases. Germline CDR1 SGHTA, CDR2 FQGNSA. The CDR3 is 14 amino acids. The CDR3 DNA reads TGTGCCAGCAGCTTAGCGGGGGGGAATCAGCCCCAGCATTTT. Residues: CASSLAGGNQPQHF.

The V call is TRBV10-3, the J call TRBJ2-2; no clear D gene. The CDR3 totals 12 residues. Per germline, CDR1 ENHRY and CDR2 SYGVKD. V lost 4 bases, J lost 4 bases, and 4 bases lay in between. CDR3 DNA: TGTGCCATCAGTGTAGGCACCGGGGAGCTGTTTTTT. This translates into CAISVGTGELFF.

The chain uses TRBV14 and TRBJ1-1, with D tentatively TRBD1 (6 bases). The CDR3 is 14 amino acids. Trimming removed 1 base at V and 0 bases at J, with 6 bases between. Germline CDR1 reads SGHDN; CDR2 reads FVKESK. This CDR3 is CASSQGTVNTEAFF. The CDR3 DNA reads TGTGCCAGCAGCCAAGGGACAGTGAACACTGAAGCTTTCTTT. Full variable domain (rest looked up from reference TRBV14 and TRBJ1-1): EAGVTQFPSHSVIEKGQTVTLRCDPISGHDNLYWYRRVMGKEIKFLLHFVKESKQDESGMPNNRFLAERTGGTYSTLKVQPAELEDSGVYFCASSQGTVNTEAFFGQGTRLTVV.

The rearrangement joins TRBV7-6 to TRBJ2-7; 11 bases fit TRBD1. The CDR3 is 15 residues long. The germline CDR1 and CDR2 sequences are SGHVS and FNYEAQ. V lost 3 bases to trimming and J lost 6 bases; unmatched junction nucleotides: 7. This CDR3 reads CASSFTGTGGLEQYF. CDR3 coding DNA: TGTGCCAGCAGCTTCACCGGGACAGGGGGACTCGAGCAGTACTTC.

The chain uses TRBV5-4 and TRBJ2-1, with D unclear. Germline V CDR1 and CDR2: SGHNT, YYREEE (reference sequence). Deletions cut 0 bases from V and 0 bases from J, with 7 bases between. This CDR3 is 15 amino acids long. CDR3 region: CASSLGDVSYNEQFF. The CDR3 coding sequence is TGTGCCAGCAGCTTGGGAGACGTCTCCTACAATGAGCAGTTCTTC.